This T cell receptor (beta chain) was sequenced for a study of blood T cell repertoires in COVID-19. Authors' data handling: Using reference gene primer amplification, nucleated cell counts were estimated. The assay was immunoSEQ multiplex PCR, and TCRdb's table has in-frame clones only and misses some. V, J and clone size are those of that table, while D and trimming were read from the DNA. Among under 300,000 clones listed, around 88% were seen once. Per the germline V gene, CDR1 is MDHEN and CDR2 is SYDVKM. V was pared by 4 bases and J by 1 base, with 10 bases between. This CDR3 is built from 14 residues.

The receptor comes from a man older than 75 with acute or convalescent COVID-19. This chain uses TRBV28 with TRBJ1-1; D may be TRBD1 (5 bases). The specimen was peripheral blood. The CDR3 nucleotides read TGTGCCAGCAGTTCCGCAGGGTCGAACACTGAAGCTTTCTTT. It translates to CASSSAGSNTEAFF.